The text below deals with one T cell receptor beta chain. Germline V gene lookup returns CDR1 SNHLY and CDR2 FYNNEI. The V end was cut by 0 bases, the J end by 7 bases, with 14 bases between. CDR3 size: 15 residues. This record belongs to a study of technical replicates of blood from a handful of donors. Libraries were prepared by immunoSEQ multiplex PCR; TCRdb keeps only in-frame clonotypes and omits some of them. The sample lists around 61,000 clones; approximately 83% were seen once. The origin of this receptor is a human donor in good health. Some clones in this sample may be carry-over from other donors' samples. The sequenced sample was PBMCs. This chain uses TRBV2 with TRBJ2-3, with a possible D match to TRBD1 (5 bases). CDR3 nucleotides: TGTGCCAGCAGTGAAGCTCGGACACAGTGGCATACGCAGTATTTT. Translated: CASSEARTQWHTQYF.